This entry features one T cell receptor beta chain sequence. Its specificity is unknown. V shed 7 bases and J shed 5 bases, with 14 bases lying between them. Germline loops: CDR1 MNHEY, CDR2 SMNVEV (reference sequence). The CDR3 is 13 residues long. The protocol was immunoSEQ multiplex PCR, while the TCRdb copy is restricted to in-frame clones and leaves out a portion. In the table there are around 2.3 million clones, 95% of which are singletons. These data come from a study of shared clonotypes between healthy human individuals. Study observations and caveats: Sorted-subset sequencing, rarefaction showed, was incomplete despite large depth.

The sample taken for sequencing was naive CD4+ T cells sorted from blood. Documented subset: CD45RA+ positively selected. This chain uses TRBV27 with TRBJ1-1; D not resolved. The TCR originated in a man aged 18 to 29 in good health. The CDR3 DNA is TGTGCCAGCATGAACCTCCCTAAAACTGAAGCTTTCTTT. Protein: CASMNLPKTEAFF.